The 28 T cell receptor beta chains reported below all come from one sample, sequenced in a study of blood T cell repertoires in COVID-19 (dated by TCRdb to 2019 to 2021). Library preparation employed the immunoSEQ multiplex PCR assay. Entries here come from immuneACCESS through TCRdb and include only in-frame sequences with V and J called. Some clones fail to appear in such tables; in the studies checked, an unresolved V gene covers under half of the shortfall, and the cause of the remainder is unknown. Present in this sample are around 340,000 clones, 65% to 90% of which were seen just once. The ten most abundant clones make up around 4% of the sample. Sequenced sample: PBMCs or T cells enriched from blood (not recorded which). The receptor set was obtained from a woman in her forties with acute COVID-19.

The rearrangement uses TRBV19 and TRBJ1-2, with D possibly TRBD1 on 5 matching bases. The V gene lost 6 bases and the J gene lost 4 bases, with 15 bases spanning the gap. Germline assignment: CDR1 LNHDA and CDR2 SQIVND (reference sequence). CDR3 length: 14 amino acids. The DNA of the CDR3 is TGTGCCAGTAGCGACAGTCGTCCCGTCTATGGCTACACCTTC. It encodes CASSDSRPVYGYTF.

J is TRBJ2-2 and V is TRBV10-3, with 10 bases lining up with TRBD2. Germline V CDR1 and CDR2: ENHRY, SYGVKD. The CDR3 spans 17 residues. Trimming at V came to 4 bases and at J to 4 bases, leaving 9 bases not matched to a gene. The CDR3 DNA sequence: TGTGCCATCAGTGTTGGCCTAGCGGGAGAAGGCACCGGGGAGCTGTTTTTT. This gives the protein CAISVGLAGEGTGELFF.

The V and J genes are TRBV2 and TRBJ1-1; tentatively, D is TRBD1 (5 bases). The CDR3 totals 12 residues. Per the germline V gene, CDR1 is SNHLY and CDR2 is FYNNEI. Trimming pared 4 bases from V and 4 bases from J, leaving 7 bases between. CDR3 bases: TGTGCCAGCAGTGTCGGGGGCACTGAAGCTTTCTTT. This encodes CASSVGGTEAFF.

V usage is TRBV12-5 and J usage is TRBJ2-2; D gene unclear. This CDR3 spans 17 amino acids. Germline CDR1 and CDR2: LGHNT and FRNRAP. Trimming pared 2 bases from V and 5 bases from J, leaving 18 bases between. The CDR3 sequence: CASGLTLGLEGTGELFF. The DNA for the CDR3 is TGTGCTAGTGGTTTGACCCTGGGTCTAGAAGGAACCGGGGAGCTGTTTTTT.

This chain links TRBV10-2 with TRBJ1-5; D is perhaps TRBD1 (6 bases). Trimming stripped 3 bases from V and 3 bases from J, with 9 bases between. The CDR3 sequence is 14 residues long. Germline CDR1 reads WSHSY; CDR2 reads SAAADI. This CDR3 reads CASSETGTNQPQHF. The CDR3 nucleotides read TGCGCCAGCAGTGAAACAGGGACCAATCAGCCCCAGCATTTT.

This clone came up once. The chain uses TRBV18 and TRBJ2-2, with 9 bases that match TRBD1. After removal of 2 bases from V and 7 bases from J, the junction contained 5 bases not matched to a gene. The CDR3 runs to 15 residues. The V gene's germline CDR1 is KGHSH and CDR2 LQKENI. CDR3 DNA: TGTGCCAGCTCACCAAGGACAGGGGATCACGGGGAGCTGTTTTTT. It codes for CASSPRTGDHGELFF.

V and J are TRBV9 and TRBJ2-3; TRBD1 matches 7 bases. Germline V lookup: CDR1 SGDLS, CDR2 YYNGEE. The CDR3 loop spans 15 amino acids. With 4 bases clipped from V and 0 bases from J, the junction kept 5 bases outside the gene matches. CDR3 sequence reads: CASSSLGQSTDTQYF. The CDR3 DNA is TGTGCCAGCAGCTCCTTGGGACAGAGCACAGATACGCAGTATTTT. Full variable domain (remainder filled in from reference TRBV9 and TRBJ2-3): DSGVTQTPKHLITATGQRVTLRCSPRSGDLSVYWYQQSLDQGLQFLIQYYNGEERAKGNILERFSAQQFPDLHSELNLSSLELGDSALYFCASSSLGQSTDTQYFGPGTRLTVL.

This clone was detected only a few times. The CDR3 protein is CASSPHRRDTSYEQYF. DNA for the CDR3: TGTGCCAGTAGTCCCCACCGTAGGGACACTTCCTACGAGCAGTACTTC. The chain employs TRBV19 and TRBJ2-7, with D perhaps TRBD1 (6 bases). The ends were cut back, 5 bases at V and 1 base at J, with 18 bases in the middle. The CDR3 is 16 residues long. From germline, CDR1 is LNHDA and CDR2 SQIVND (reference sequence).

V and J are TRBV13 and TRBJ2-2; TRBD1 aligns across 7 bases. CDR1 is PRHDT and CDR2 is FYEKMQ in the germline V gene (reference sequence). The J segment lost 2 bases and the V segment lost 1 base, leaving 10 bases of the junction unmatched. The CDR3 spans 18 residues. The CDR3 is CASSLARWGQPNTGELFF. The CDR3 DNA follows: TGTGCCAGCAGCTTAGCGCGATGGGGACAGCCAAACACCGGGGAGCTGTTTTTT. The entire variable domain, with the rest obtained from reference TRBV13 and TRBJ2-2, is as follows: AAGVIQSPRHLIKEKRETATLKCYPIPRHDTVYWYQQGPGQDPQFLISFYEKMQSDKGSIPDRFSAQQFSDYHSELNMSSLELGDSALYFCASSLARWGQPNTGELFFGEGSRLTVL.

The rearrangement uses TRBV3-1 (or the pseudogene TRBV3-2) and TRBJ2-5, with TRBD1 matching over 8 bases. The germline V gene encodes CDR1 LGHDT and CDR2 YNNKEL (reference sequence). After removal of 4 bases from V and 4 bases from J, the junction contained 8 bases not matched to a gene. The length of the CDR3 is 15 residues. This CDR3 reads CASSPRDRLRETQYF. CDR3 nucleotides: TGTGCCAGCAGCCCCAGGGACAGGCTGAGAGAGACCCAGTACTTC.

This rearrangement joins TRBV28 to TRBJ1-1, with 7 bases lining up with TRBD1. Losses at the gene ends were 6 bases for V and 6 bases for J; bases not matched to a gene: 13. Looked up from germline, CDR1 is MDHEN and CDR2 is SYDVKM. The CDR3 runs to 15 residues. The chain's CDR3 is CASSVQHRGLSEAFF. For the CDR3, the DNA is TGTGCCAGCAGCGTCCAGCACAGGGGTCTATCTGAAGCTTTCTTT.

J is TRBJ2-2 and V is TRBV6-2 or TRBV6-3, with D uncertain. This CDR3 contains 16 residues. V lost 5 bases and J 0 bases, leaving 13 bases between the germline ends. Germline CDR1 MNHEY, CDR2 SVGEGT. CDR3 sequence reads: CASSRRIPANTGELFF. The DNA for the CDR3 is TGTGCCAGCAGTCGTAGAATTCCCGCGAACACCGGGGAGCTGTTTTTT.

The chain links TRBV2 to TRBJ1-6, with TRBD1 matching over 10 bases. This CDR3 is built from 15 residues. Germline values: CDR1 SNHLY, CDR2 FYNNEI. The V gene end was trimmed by 2 bases and the J gene end by 10 bases; junction bases not matched to a gene: 5. The CDR3 region is CASSEWGQGLSPLHF. In DNA, the CDR3 is TGTGCCAGCAGTGAATGGGGACAGGGGCTCTCACCCCTCCACTTT.

This sequence joins TRBV7-6 and TRBJ2-7; D gene ambiguous. V was trimmed by 1 base and J by 4 bases, leaving 17 bases between them. The CDR3 length is 16 residues. In germline, CDR1 is SGHVS, CDR2 FNYEAQ. For the CDR3, the DNA is TGTGCCAGCAGCTTAGTAAGTGGCAGACGAGCGTACGAGCAGTACTTC. This sequence encodes CASSLVSGRRAYEQYF.

The rearrangement links TRBV7-9 to TRBJ2-7; possibly TRBD1 for D (8 bases). Germline V lookup: CDR1 SEHNR, CDR2 FQNEAQ (reference sequence). The CDR3 is made up of 14 amino acids. V dropped 1 base and J dropped 4 bases, with 11 bases sitting between them. The CDR3, as DNA: TGTGCCAGCAGCTTAGAGCGGGACAGGTACGAGCAGTACTTC. Protein: CASSLERDRYEQYF.

The genes are TRBV7-2 and TRBJ2-5; D might be TRBD1 (6 bases). The CDR3 runs to 13 residues. Germline CDR1 and CDR2: SGHTA and FQGNSA. The V end was cut by 5 bases, the J end by 9 bases, with 16 bases between. The DNA of the CDR3 is TGTGCCAGCAGCACCGGACAGAATATGGCCCAGTACTTC. Protein product: CASSTGQNMAQYF.

CDR3 amino acids: CSVRGGLNTGELFF. The CDR3 bases are TGCAGCGTTCGAGGGGGCCTAAACACCGGGGAGCTGTTTTTT. J is TRBJ2-2 and V is TRBV29-1; 7 bases are a match to TRBD1. From germline, CDR1 is SQVTM and CDR2 ANQGSEA. V was pared by 5 bases and J by 2 bases, with 5 bases of the junction left unmatched. The CDR3 spans 14 residues.

The rearrangement joins TRBV11-3 to TRBJ2-2; D is unclear. The germline V gene encodes CDR1 SGHNT and CDR2 YENEEA. CDR3 length: 15 amino acids. The V end lost 9 bases, the J end lost 0 bases, and 14 bases lay between the germline ends. This CDR3 is CARFPGRSNTGELFF. The CDR3 DNA reads TGTGCCAGATTCCCTGGCAGATCGAACACCGGGGAGCTGTTTTTT.

Details on this clone: The sample holds other DNA sequences that translate to the same CDR3. The chain combines TRBV6-5 with TRBJ1-1, with TRBD1 as a possible D gene (6 bases). Germline CDR1 is MNHEY and CDR2 is SVGAGI. V lost 1 base and J 1 base, leaving 7 bases between the germline ends. The CDR3 has 14 residues. Here the CDR3 DNA reads TGTGCCAGCAGTTACTTACAGGGGAACACTGAAGCTTTCTTT. It translates to CASSYLQGNTEAFF.

This chain joins TRBV19 and TRBJ2-2, with 10 positions matching TRBD2. CDR1 is LNHDA, CDR2 SQIVND, per germline (reference sequence). The CDR3 runs to 17 residues. Losses at the gene ends were 7 bases for V and 7 bases for J; bases not matched to a gene: 15. The CDR3 reads CASNGAGGPRRGGELFF. As DNA, the CDR3 is TGTGCCAGTAATGGAGCGGGAGGGCCGCGGCGAGGCGGGGAGCTGTTTTTT.

This clone was observed a few times. This chain uses TRBV28 with TRBJ2-1; 10 positions agree with TRBD1. Trimming removed 5 bases from V and 7 bases from J; junction bases left unmatched: 11. In germline, CDR1 is MDHEN, CDR2 SYDVKM. The CDR3 has 16 amino acids. CDR3 in amino acids: CASSPPGQGKANEQFF. CDR3 nucleotide sequence: TGTGCCAGCAGTCCCCCGGGACAGGGGAAAGCGAATGAGCAGTTCTTC.

The CDR3 DNA reads as TGTGCCAGCTCACCGGGGCAGGAGGAAAAACTGTTTTTT. It codes for CASSPGQEEKLFF. The rearrangement joins TRBV18 to TRBJ1-4, with a tentative D call TRBD1 (5 bases). Between the trimmed V and J ends, which lost 3 bases and 8 bases, there was a span of 10 bases. Germline V gives CDR1 KGHSH, CDR2 LQKENI. The CDR3 length is 13 residues.

V gene TRBV5-4 combines with J gene TRBJ2-5; no firm D call. Germline V gives CDR1 SGHNT, CDR2 YYREEE (reference sequence). The CDR3 spans 14 residues. Trimming took 1 base from V and 1 from J, leaving 8 bases between them. This chain's CDR3 is CASSLTGRQETQYF. The CDR3 DNA reads TGTGCCAGCAGCTTGACCGGTCGCCAAGAGACCCAGTACTTC.

This chain uses TRBV4-1 with TRBJ2-2; D is unclear. Germline values: CDR1 MGHRA, CDR2 YSYEKL. The CDR3 length is 16 residues. Between the trimmed V and J ends, which lost 1 base and 5 bases, there was a span of 14 bases. CDR3 amino acids: CASSQGVTTGTGELFF. The CDR3 nucleotides are TGCGCCAGCAGCCAAGGGGTCACAACGGGTACCGGGGAGCTGTTTTTT.

V and J are TRBV5-5 and TRBJ1-4; D remains ambiguous. V was trimmed by 2 bases and J by 0 bases, leaving 11 bases between them. Germline V gene lookup returns CDR1 SGHKS and CDR2 YYEKEE (reference sequence). CDR3 length equals 16 residues. The CDR3 nucleotides read TGTGCCAGCAGCTTAATAGCTGGAACAACTAATGAAAAACTGTTTTTT. Encoded protein: CASSLIAGTTNEKLFF.

The chain carries TRBV6-5 and TRBJ1-2; D possibly corresponds to TRBD1 (6 bases). Germline-derived CDR1 and CDR2 are MNHEY and SVGAGI. The CDR3 spans 15 residues. V gave up 10 bases and J gave up 1 base, with 19 bases separating them. The CDR3 nucleotides are TGTGCCACCCGGTCCACGGACAGCTATAACTATGGCTACACCTTC. Protein sequence: CATRSTDSYNYGYTF.

The chain uses TRBV7-2 and TRBJ1-2, with D uncertain. Germline loops: CDR1 SGHTA, CDR2 FQGNSA. This CDR3 has 13 residues. Trimming pared 5 bases from V and 7 bases from J, leaving 14 bases between. The CDR3 is CASSTGSASGYTF. The CDR3, as DNA: TGTGCCAGCAGCACGGGATCGGCCTCTGGCTACACCTTC.

The genes are TRBV7-6 and TRBJ1-1, with TRBD1 matching over 7 bases. This CDR3 is built from 14 residues. Per the germline V gene, CDR1 is SGHVS and CDR2 is FNYEAQ. V shed 5 bases and J 3 bases; nucleotides not matched to a gene: 6. The CDR3 region has the DNA TGTGCCAGCAGCCTAACAGGGGCCCACACTGAAGCTTTCTTT. It encodes CASSLTGAHTEAFF.